The text below deals with one T cell receptor (beta chain). Its antigen remains unknown. This entry is derived from a study of human T cells and chemical hapten exposure. Study observations and caveats: Patch test score showed a positive correlation with PT1 expanded TCR counts.

TCRdb re-analysed the RACE reads in MiXCR, keeping a single row per CDR3 protein. The table lists around 300,000 distinct CDR3 sequences, about 7% of them singletons. Trimming removed 5 bases from V and 5 bases from J, with 11 bases in between. There are 13 residues in the CDR3. The germline CDR1 and CDR2 sequences are LGHNA and YSLEER. Regarding time point: patch test 1, 2 weeks after DPC sensitization. Treatment described: therapeutic diphenylcyclopropenone sensitization with weekly scalp DPC. The rearrangement links TRBV4-3 to TRBJ2-3; unclear D gene. The material was whole blood, obtained in connection with sensitization to the hapten diphenylcyclopropenone (DPC). The TCR was taken from a woman between 18 and 29 years old with alopecia areata. Some clones in this sample may be carry-over from other donors' samples. The CDR3 spells CASSISSGDTQYF. CDR3 nucleotides: TGCGCCAGCAGCATTAGTTCAGGAGATACGCAGTATTTT.